The T cell receptor (beta chain) under discussion was sequenced for a study of blood T cells in healthy people across ages. Broader study findings: A strong correlation was found between TCR beta diversity and the percentage of naive T cells.

A second PCR, run for about 7 to 11 cycles, used a sample-barcoded 5' primer plus a J-beta primer mix. TCRdb re-called the 5' RACE reads through MiXCR, storing one row per CDR3 protein. The table lists approximately 1.5 million distinct CDR3 sequences, approximately 43% of them singletons. The CDR3 contains 13 residues. V lost 0 bases and J 6 bases, leaving 11 bases between the germline ends. Germline V gene lookup returns CDR1 DFQATT and CDR2 SNEGSKA (reference sequence). A note on this clonotype: The antigen remains unidentified.

Specimen: blood. This sequence was found in a woman younger than 35 in good health. The gene calls are TRBV20-1 and TRBJ1-1; perhaps TRBD1 as D (5 bases). CDR3 amino acids: CSARDFRDPEAFF. DNA of the CDR3: TGCAGTGCTAGAGATTTCAGGGATCCTGAAGCTTTCTTT.